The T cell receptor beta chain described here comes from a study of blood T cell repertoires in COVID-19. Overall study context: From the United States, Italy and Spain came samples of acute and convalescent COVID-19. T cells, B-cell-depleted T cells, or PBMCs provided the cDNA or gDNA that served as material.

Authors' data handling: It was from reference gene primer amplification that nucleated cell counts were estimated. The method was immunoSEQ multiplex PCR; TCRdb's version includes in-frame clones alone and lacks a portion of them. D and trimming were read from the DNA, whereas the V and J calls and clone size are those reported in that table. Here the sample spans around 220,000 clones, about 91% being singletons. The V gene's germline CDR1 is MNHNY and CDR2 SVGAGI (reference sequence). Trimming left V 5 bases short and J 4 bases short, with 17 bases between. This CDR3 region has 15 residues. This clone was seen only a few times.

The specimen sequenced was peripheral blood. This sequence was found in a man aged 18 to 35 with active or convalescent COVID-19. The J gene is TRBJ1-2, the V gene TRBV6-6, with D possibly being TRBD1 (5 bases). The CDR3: CASSGGEASGYGYTF. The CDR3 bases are TGTGCCAGCAGTGGAGGGGAAGCTAGTGGCTATGGCTACACCTTC.